Included here is one TCR beta chain sequence, with context. Its antigen is unknown. The data were obtained in a study of CD8+ T cells in alopecia areata. Germline V gene sequence: CDR1 MNHNY, CDR2 SVGAGI (reference sequence). CDR3 length: 11 amino acids. V lost 7 bases, J lost 4 bases, and 7 bases lay in between. Patients with alopecia areata provided lesional scalp punch biopsies as well as peripheral blood. RNA was isolated and reverse transcribed to cDNA, the sequencing template. Measured with immunoSEQ multiplex PCR; TCRdb has only the in-frame clones, and not every one. Altogether tens of thousands of clones are present, around 80% being singletons, with the ten largest covering roughly a fifth. Study-wide results and limits: Scalp sample sequencing also detects resident alphabeta T cells of normal skin. Higher clonality was seen in lesional scalp than in normal scalp, especially in alopecia totalis/universalis. Patients displayed less clarity in TCR sharing than mice, a finding possibly related to HLA.

The chain combines TRBV6-6 with TRBJ2-5; possibly TRBD1 for D (5 bases). Sequencing was carried out using NKG2D-low CD8+ T cells sorted from blood. The sequence came from a human donor with alopecia areata. The CDR3 sequence is CASKRGETQYF. The CDR3 coding sequence is TGTGCCAGCAAAAGGGGAGAGACCCAGTACTTC.